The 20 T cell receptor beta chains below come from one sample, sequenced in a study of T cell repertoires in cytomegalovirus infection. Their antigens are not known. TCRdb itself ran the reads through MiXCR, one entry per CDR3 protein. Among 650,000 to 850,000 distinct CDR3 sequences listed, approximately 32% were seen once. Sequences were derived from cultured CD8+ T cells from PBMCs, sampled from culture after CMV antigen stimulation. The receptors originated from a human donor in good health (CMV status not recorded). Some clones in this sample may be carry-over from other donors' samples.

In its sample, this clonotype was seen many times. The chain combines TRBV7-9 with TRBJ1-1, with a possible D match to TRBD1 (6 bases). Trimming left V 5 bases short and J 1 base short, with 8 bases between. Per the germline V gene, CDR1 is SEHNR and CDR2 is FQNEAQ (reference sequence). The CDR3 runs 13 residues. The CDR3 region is CASSRGQNTEAFF. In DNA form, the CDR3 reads TGTGCCAGCAGCCGGGGACAGAACACTGAAGCTTTCTTT. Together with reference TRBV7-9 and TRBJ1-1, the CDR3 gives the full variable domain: DTGVSQNPRHKITKRGQNVTFRCDPISEHNRLYWYRQTLGQGPEFLTYFQNEAQLEKSRLLSDRFSAERPKGSFSTLEIQRTEQGDSAMYLCASSRGQNTEAFFGQGTRLTVV.

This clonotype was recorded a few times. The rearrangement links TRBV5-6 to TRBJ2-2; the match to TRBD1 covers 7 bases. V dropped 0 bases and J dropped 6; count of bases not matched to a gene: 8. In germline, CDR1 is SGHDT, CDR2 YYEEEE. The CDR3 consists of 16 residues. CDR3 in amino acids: CASSLAVDRASGELFF. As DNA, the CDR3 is TGTGCCAGCAGCTTGGCTGTTGACAGGGCCTCCGGGGAGCTGTTTTTT.

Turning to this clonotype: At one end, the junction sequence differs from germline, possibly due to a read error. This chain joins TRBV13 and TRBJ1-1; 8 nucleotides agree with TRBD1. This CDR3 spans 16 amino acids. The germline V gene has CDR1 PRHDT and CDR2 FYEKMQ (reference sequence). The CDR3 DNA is TGCGCCAGCAGCTTTGGGATGACAGGGGCGAACACTGAAGCTTTCTTT. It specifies CASSFGMTGANTEAFF.

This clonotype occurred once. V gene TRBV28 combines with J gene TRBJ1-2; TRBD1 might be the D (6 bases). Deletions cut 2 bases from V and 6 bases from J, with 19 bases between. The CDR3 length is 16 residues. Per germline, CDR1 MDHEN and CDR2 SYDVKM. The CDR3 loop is CASSLRQGQGIDGYTF. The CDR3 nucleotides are TGTGCCAGCAGTTTACGGCAGGGGCAGGGCATTGATGGCTACACCTTC.

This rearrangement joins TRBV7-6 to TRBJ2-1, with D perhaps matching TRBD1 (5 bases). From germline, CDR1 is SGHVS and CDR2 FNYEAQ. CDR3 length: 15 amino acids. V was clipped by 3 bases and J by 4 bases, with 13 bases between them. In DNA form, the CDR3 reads TGTGCCAGCAGCTTGGGGCATGAAGGATACAATGAGCAGTTCTTC. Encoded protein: CASSLGHEGYNEQFF.

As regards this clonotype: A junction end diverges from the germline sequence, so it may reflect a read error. CDR3 in DNA: TGTGCCAGTAGCATGGGACACAATGAGCTGTTCTTC. Protein sequence: CASSMGHNELFF. This chain uses TRBV19 with TRBJ2-1; TRBD1 might be the D (6 bases). This CDR3 spans 12 amino acids. Germline CDR1 LNHDA, CDR2 SQIVND (reference sequence). Full variable domain (missing parts from reference TRBV19 and TRBJ2-1): DGGITQSPKYLFRKEGQNVTLSCEQNLNHDAMYWYRQDPGQGLRLIYYSQIVNDFQKGDIAEGYSVSREKKESFPLTVTSAQKNPTAFYLCASSMGHNELFFGPGTRLTVL.

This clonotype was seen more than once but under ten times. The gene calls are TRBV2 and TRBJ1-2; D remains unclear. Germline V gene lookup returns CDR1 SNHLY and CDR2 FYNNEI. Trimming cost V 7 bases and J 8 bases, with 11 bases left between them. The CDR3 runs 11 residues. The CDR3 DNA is TGTGCCAGCAATCGGGATGGCGGCTACACCTTC. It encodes CASNRDGGYTF.

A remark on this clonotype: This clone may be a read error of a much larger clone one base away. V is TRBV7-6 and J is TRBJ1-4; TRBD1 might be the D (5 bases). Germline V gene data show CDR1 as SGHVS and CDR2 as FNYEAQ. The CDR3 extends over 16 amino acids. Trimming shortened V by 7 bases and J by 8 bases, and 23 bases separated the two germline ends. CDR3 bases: TGTGCCAGCAATCTCGCGGCGACAGCGCGGCCCGAAAAACTGTTTTTT. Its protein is CASNLAATARPEKLFF. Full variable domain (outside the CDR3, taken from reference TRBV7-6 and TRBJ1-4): GAGVSQSPRYKVTKRGQDVALRCDPISGHVSLYWYRQALGQGPEFLTYFNYEAQQDKSGLPNDRFSAERPEGSISTLTIQRTEQRDSAMYRCASNLAATARPEKLFFGSGTQLSVL.

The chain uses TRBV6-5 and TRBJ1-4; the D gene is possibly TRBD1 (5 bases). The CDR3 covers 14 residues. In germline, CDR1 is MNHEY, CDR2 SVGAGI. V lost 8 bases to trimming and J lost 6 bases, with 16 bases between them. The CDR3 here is CASRPRGLDEKLFF. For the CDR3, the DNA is TGTGCCAGCCGACCCCGGGGCCTCGATGAAAAACTGTTTTTT.

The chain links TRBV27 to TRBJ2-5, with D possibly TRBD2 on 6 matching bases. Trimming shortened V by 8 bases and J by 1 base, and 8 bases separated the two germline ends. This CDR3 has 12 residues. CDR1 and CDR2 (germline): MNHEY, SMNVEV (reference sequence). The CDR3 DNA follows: TGTGCCAGCTGGGACTCCCAAGAGACCCAGTACTTC. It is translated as CASWDSQETQYF.

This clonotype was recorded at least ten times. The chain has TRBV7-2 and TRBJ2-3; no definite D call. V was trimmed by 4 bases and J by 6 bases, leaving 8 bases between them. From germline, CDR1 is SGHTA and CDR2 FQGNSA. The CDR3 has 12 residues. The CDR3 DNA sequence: TGTGCCAGCAGCTCCCCTCCGGATACGCAGTATTTT. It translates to CASSSPPDTQYF.

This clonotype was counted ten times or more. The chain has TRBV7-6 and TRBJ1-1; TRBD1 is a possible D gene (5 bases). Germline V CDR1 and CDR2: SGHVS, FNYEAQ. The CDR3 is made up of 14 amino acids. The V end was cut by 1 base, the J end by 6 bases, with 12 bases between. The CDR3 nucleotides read TGTGCCAGCAGCTTAGAGCTCGGGGGGGCTGAAGCTTTCTTT. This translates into CASSLELGGAEAFF.

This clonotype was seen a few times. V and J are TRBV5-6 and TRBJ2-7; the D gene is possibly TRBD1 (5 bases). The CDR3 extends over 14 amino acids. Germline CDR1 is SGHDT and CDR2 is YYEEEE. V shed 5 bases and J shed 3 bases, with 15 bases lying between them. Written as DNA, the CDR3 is TGTGCCAGCAGTACCCCGGACATCGACTACGAGCAGTACTTC. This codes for CASSTPDIDYEQYF.

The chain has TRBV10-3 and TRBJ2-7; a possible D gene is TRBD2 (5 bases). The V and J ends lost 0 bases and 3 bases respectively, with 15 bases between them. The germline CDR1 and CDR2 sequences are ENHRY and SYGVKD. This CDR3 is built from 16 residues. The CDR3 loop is CAISESVSRGVYEQYF. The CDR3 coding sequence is TGTGCCATCAGTGAGTCTGTGTCCCGGGGTGTCTACGAGCAGTACTTC.

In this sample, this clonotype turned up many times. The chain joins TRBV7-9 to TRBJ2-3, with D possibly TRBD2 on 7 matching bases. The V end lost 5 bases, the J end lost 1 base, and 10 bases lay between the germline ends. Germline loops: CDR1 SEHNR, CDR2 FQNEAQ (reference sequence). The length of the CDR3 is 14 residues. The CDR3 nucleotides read TGTGCCAGCAGCCGCGGGGGCCGCACAGATACGCAGTATTTT. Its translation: CASSRGGRTDTQYF. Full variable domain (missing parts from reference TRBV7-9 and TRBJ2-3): DTGVSQNPRHKITKRGQNVTFRCDPISEHNRLYWYRQTLGQGPEFLTYFQNEAQLEKSRLLSDRFSAERPKGSFSTLEIQRTEQGDSAMYLCASSRGGRTDTQYFGPGTRLTVL.

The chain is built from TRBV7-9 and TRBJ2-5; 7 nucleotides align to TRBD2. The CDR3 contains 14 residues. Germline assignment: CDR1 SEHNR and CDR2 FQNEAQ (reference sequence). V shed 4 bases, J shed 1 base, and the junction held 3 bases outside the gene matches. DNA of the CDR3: TGTGCCAGCAGCTCCTGGACTAGCCAAGAGACCCAGTACTTC. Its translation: CASSSWTSQETQYF.

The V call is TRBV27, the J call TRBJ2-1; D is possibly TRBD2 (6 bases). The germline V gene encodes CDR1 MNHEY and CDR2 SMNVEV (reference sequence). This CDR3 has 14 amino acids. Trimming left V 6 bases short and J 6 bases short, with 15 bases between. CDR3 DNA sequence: TGTGCCAGCAGAGCCGGGGGTGCTACCAATGAGCAGTTCTTC. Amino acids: CASRAGGATNEQFF.

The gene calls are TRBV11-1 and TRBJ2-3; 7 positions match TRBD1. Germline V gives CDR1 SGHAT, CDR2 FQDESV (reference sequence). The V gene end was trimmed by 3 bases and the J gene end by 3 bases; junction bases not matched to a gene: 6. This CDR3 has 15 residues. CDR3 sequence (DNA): TGTGCCAGCAGCTTCTCCAGGGGGTTAACAGATACGCAGTATTTT. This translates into CASSFSRGLTDTQYF. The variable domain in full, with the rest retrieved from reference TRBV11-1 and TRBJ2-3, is EAEVAQSPRYKITEKSQAVAFWCDPISGHATLYWYRQILGQGPELLVQFQDESVVDDSQLPKDRFSAERLKGVDSTLKIQPAELGDSAMYLCASSFSRGLTDTQYFGPGTRLTVL.

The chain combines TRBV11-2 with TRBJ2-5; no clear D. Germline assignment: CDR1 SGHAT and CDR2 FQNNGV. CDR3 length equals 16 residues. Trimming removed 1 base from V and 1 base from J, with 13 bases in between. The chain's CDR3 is CASSLGLAEPQETQYF. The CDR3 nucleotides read TGTGCCAGCAGCTTAGGATTGGCGGAGCCCCAAGAGACCCAGTACTTC.

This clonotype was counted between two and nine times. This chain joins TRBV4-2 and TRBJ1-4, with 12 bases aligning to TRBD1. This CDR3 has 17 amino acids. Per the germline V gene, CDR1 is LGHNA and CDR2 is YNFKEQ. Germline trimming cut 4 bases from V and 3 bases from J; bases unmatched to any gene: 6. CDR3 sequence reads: CASSPGTGGLSNEKLFF. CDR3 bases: TGTGCCAGCAGCCCCGGGACAGGGGGCTTGTCTAATGAAAAACTGTTTTTT.